This is a list of T cell receptor beta chains from one sample in a study of CD8 T cells in Susac syndrome. TCRdb fed the immunoSEQ multiplex PCR reads into MiXCR, producing one record per CDR3 protein. The data show some 75,000 distinct CDR3 sequences, under 95% seen once. The sample was CD8+ T cells from PBMCs. These receptors were collected from a human donor with Susac syndrome. The CDR3 runs from the conserved cysteine through the conserved F or W. A D gene is named only where the DNA matches it firmly. Clone size is not always given. Where it is, it says once, few, many or a class for expanded clones.

cdr3_nt cdr3_aa v_call d_call clone_size j_call
TGTGCCAGCAGCTCTACGGGGGGGCTGTACGAGCAGTACTTC CASSSTGGLYEQYF TRBV7-9 TRBD2 NA TRBJ2-7
TGTGCCAGCAGCTTAGCGCAGGGATTCCAAGAGACCCAGTACTTC CASSLAQGFQETQYF TRBV7-2 NA NA TRBJ2-5
TGTGCCAGCAGCTTTGGTGGAGGGGGCGCGGGCGAGCAGTACTTC CASSFGGGGAGEQYF TRBV7-6 NA NA TRBJ2-7
TGTGCCAGCAGCCGGACTAGCGTTTCCTACGAGCAGTACTTC CASSRTSVSYEQYF TRBV7-9 TRBD2 NA TRBJ2-7
TGCGCCAGCAGCTCATCCGGGACGGATACCTACAATGAGCAGTTCTTC CASSSSGTDTYNEQFF TRBV5-1 NA NA TRBJ2-1
TGCGCCAGCAGCTTGGCCCAACAAGAGACCCAGTACTTC CASSLAQQETQYF TRBV5-1 NA once TRBJ2-5
TGTGCCAGCAGTTCGAACAATTATGGCTACACCTTC CASSSNNYGYTF TRBV6-1 NA few TRBJ1-2
TGTGCCAGGAGGATCCAAGAGACCCAGTACTTC CARRIQETQYF TRBV6-4 NA NA TRBJ2-5
TGTGCCAGCAGGGGAACAGGGTATCCTGGCTACACCTTC CASRGTGYPGYTF TRBV7-2 NA once TRBJ1-2
TGTGCCAGCAGTTGGACAGGGAGGTTCACCGATGAGCAGTTCTTC CASSWTGRFTDEQFF TRBV12-3/TRBV12-4 TRBD1 NA TRBJ2-1
TGTGCCAGTAGTAAAAACAGAGACACAGGGAGAGTGAACACTGAAGCTTTCTTT CASSKNRDTGRVNTEAFF TRBV19 NA NA TRBJ1-1
TGCAGCGTTCCACAAGCGGGAGTAAACACCGGGGAGCTGTTTTTT CSVPQAGVNTGELFF TRBV29-1 TRBD2 NA TRBJ2-2
TGCGCCAGCAGCCAAGATCTGGATGGGGGGCTTCTCTCCTACGAGCAGTACTTC CASSQDLDGGLLSYEQYF TRBV4-3 NA NA TRBJ2-7
TGTGCCAGCAGCGAGGGGACAGGGGACTACGAGCAGTACTTC CASSEGTGDYEQYF TRBV9 TRBD1 NA TRBJ2-7
TGTGCCAGCCCTCGATCAGGACAAAACTACGAGCAGTACTTC CASPRSGQNYEQYF TRBV5-8 NA NA TRBJ2-7
TGTGCCAGCAGTCTCGTCCGGACCACTGAAGCTTTCTTT CASSLVRTTEAFF TRBV11-2 NA NA TRBJ1-1
TGCGCCAGTAGTACGATGGCCACAGATACGCAGTATTTT CASSTMATDTQYF TRBV10-1 NA NA TRBJ2-3